This is a list of T cell receptor beta chains from one sample in a study of T cells in Graves' hyperthyroidism and ophthalmopathy. MiXCR, applied by TCRdb to the multiplex PCR reads, yields one record per CDR3 protein. The table records some 210,000 distinct CDR3 sequences, about 15% of them present only once. Sequencing was performed on blood. These receptors were taken from a man aged 45-65 years with Graves' hyperthyroidism. The CDR3 runs from the conserved cysteine through the conserved F or W. Fields, in order: V gene, D gene, J gene, clone size, CDR3 protein, CDR3 DNA. The D gene is left open where the match is weak. Some rows have no size entry. The others give once, few or many, or a class for an expanded clone.

>TRBV4-2|-|TRBJ2-7|few
CASSQPLPGGEQYF
TGTGCCAGCAGCCAACCACTACCAGGGGGGGAGCAGTACTTC
>TRBV6-2/TRBV6-3|TRBD2|TRBJ2-3|many
CASRNHRSTSGGPGTQYF
TGTGCCAGCAGAAACCACAGGAGTACTAGCGGGGGGCCCGGGACGCAGTATTTT
>TRBV18|-|TRBJ2-1|many
CASSPTGLVGDEQFF
TGTGCCAGCTCACCGACAGGCCTCGTAGGGGATGAGCAGTTCTTC
>TRBV12-3/TRBV12-4|TRBD1|TRBJ1-2|few
CASSRDRGGFGGYTF
TGTGCCAGCAGTCGGGACAGGGGGGGTTTCGGTGGCTACACCTTC
>TRBV7-9|TRBD2|TRBJ2-3|few
CASSPPSGTPHTQYF
TGTGCCAGCAGCCCACCTAGCGGGACCCCGCATACGCAGTATTTT
>TRBV7-2|-|TRBJ2-5|many
CASSNSLLETQYF
TGTGCCAGCAGCAATAGCTTGTTAGAGACCCAGTACTTC
>TRBV2|TRBD1|TRBJ2-7|many
CASRAGTGAYEQYF
TGTGCCAGCAGAGCCGGGACAGGGGCCTACGAGCAGTACTTC
>TRBV5-1|-|TRBJ2-1|-
CASSRETYNEQFF
TGCGCCAGCAGCCGGGAGACCTACAATGAGCAGTTCTTC
>TRBV18|TRBD1|TRBJ2-7|many
CASSAGTGDYEQYF
TGTGCCAGCTCAGCCGGGACAGGGGACTACGAGCAGTACTTC
>TRBV7-2|TRBD1|TRBJ2-7|many
CASSSRGQGGNEQYF
TGTGCCAGCAGCTCTAGGGGACAGGGAGGGAACGAGCAGTACTTC
>TRBV12-3/TRBV12-4|TRBD2|TRBJ2-3|many
CASSFLAGQDTQYF
TGTGCCAGCAGTTTTCTAGCGGGACAAGATACGCAGTATTTT
>TRBV5-1|-|TRBJ1-6|few
CASSYNSAYNSPLHF
TGCGCCAGCAGCTATAACAGCGCATATAATTCACCCCTCCACTTT
>TRBV28|TRBD1|TRBJ2-3|many
CASSSLHRGADTQYF
TGTGCCAGCAGTTCACTCCACAGGGGCGCAGATACGCAGTATTTT
>TRBV12-3/TRBV12-4|-|TRBJ2-7|many
CASTTQYHEQYF
TGTGCCAGCACCACCCAATACCACGAGCAGTACTTC
>TRBV20-1|-|TRBJ1-6|-
CSARPQTDDNSPLHF
TGCAGTGCTAGGCCCCAGACAGATGATAATTCACCCCTCCACTTT
>TRBV5-5|-|TRBJ2-1|many
CASSSIVAEQFF
TGTGCCAGCAGCTCGATAGTTGCTGAGCAGTTCTTC
>TRBV11-2|TRBD2|TRBJ2-3|-
CASSLRAGPTDTQYF
TGTGCCAGCAGCTTGCGAGCGGGACCCACAGATACGCAGTATTTT
>TRBV5-1|-|TRBJ1-2|many
CASSLAQADLGYTF
TGCGCCAGCAGCTTGGCGCAGGCCGACCTTGGCTACACCTTC
>TRBV7-9|TRBD2|TRBJ2-2|few
CASSPFTSGPGELFF
TGTGCCAGCAGCCCCTTCACTAGCGGGCCCGGGGAGCTGTTTTTT
>TRBV30|TRBD1|TRBJ2-2|many
CAWSVMWVRGRSGELFF
TGTGCCTGGAGTGTAATGTGGGTCAGGGGGCGGTCCGGGGAGCTGTTTTTT
>TRBV7-8|-|TRBJ1-2|many
CASSLGVEGVFGYTF
TGTGCCAGCAGCTTAGGGGTGGAGGGAGTCTTTGGCTACACCTTC
>TRBV5-4|-|TRBJ2-3|few
CASRRIGGTDTQYF
TGTGCCAGCAGACGGATAGGCGGCACAGATACGCAGTATTTT
>TRBV14|-|TRBJ1-1|many
CASSRMNTEAFF
TGTGCCAGCAGCCGGATGAACACTGAAGCTTTCTTT
>TRBV27|-|TRBJ1-2|many
CASSHDPRDSYGYTF
TGTGCCAGCAGTCACGACCCCAGGGATTCCTATGGCTACACCTTC
>TRBV9|-|TRBJ1-3|-
CASSSQYGNTIYF
TGTGCCAGCAGCTCACAATACGGAAACACCATATATTTT
>TRBV2|TRBD2|TRBJ2-3|many
CASKVSSGSTDTQYF
TGTGCCAGCAAGGTCTCTAGCGGGAGTACAGATACGCAGTATTTT
>TRBV3-1|TRBD2|TRBJ2-1|many
CASSHYSGKDRYEQFF
TGTGCCAGCAGCCATTATAGCGGGAAGGATCGGTATGAGCAGTTCTTC
>TRBV3-1|-|TRBJ2-7|many
CASSQGPAGAYEQYF
TGTGCCAGCAGCCAAGGTCCGGCAGGGGCCTACGAGCAGTACTTC
>TRBV5-1|-|TRBJ2-1|many
CASSLLEGHNEQFF
TGCGCCAGCAGCTTGTTGGAAGGCCACAATGAGCAGTTCTTC
>TRBV27|-|TRBJ1-6|-
CASSRGVFNSPLHF
TGTGCCAGCAGTCGAGGGGTTTTTAATTCACCCCTCCACTTT
>TRBV10-3|-|TRBJ1-1|-
CAISGISDTELAFF
TGTGCCATCAGCGGGATTTCGGACACAGAACTGGCTTTCTTT
>TRBV7-9|-|TRBJ2-2|-
CASSLGGDGHWGTGELFF
TGTGCCAGCAGCTTAGGTGGAGATGGGCATTGGGGCACCGGGGAGCTGTTTTTT
>TRBV28|-|TRBJ1-1|many
CATMPGPAEAFF
TGTGCCACCATGCCGGGACCGGCTGAAGCTTTCTTT
>TRBV7-8|TRBD2|TRBJ2-3|few
CASSSGTSEDTQYF
TGTGCCAGCAGCTCGGGGACTAGCGAAGATACGCAGTATTTT
>TRBV7-2|-|TRBJ2-7|many
CASSLTGWNEQYF
TGTGCCAGCAGCTTAACAGGGTGGAACGAGCAGTACTTC
>TRBV3-1|-|TRBJ2-7|many
CASSQASTVYEQYF
TGTGCCAGCAGCCAAGCTTCGACAGTCTACGAGCAGTACTTC
>TRBV20-1|TRBD1|TRBJ2-3|many
CSASPVGQGGDTQYF
TGCAGTGCCTCACCGGTGGGACAGGGGGGTGATACGCAGTATTTT
>TRBV7-8|-|TRBJ1-4|many
CASSLSRAGGWANEKLFF
TGTGCCAGCAGCTTAAGTCGGGCAGGAGGTTGGGCTAATGAAAAACTGTTTTTT
>TRBV28|-|TRBJ2-7|-
CASRSTGSLLYEQYF
TGTGCCAGCAGATCTACAGGGTCCCTTCTCTACGAGCAGTACTTC
>TRBV7-3|-|TRBJ2-1|few
CASSLNSRGDYNERFF
TGTGCCAGCAGCTTAAATTCCAGGGGCGACTACAATGAGCGGTTCTTC
>TRBV28|-|TRBJ1-5|few
CASSLGGVWKNQPQHF
TGTGCCAGCAGTTTGGGGGGGGTTTGGAAAAATCAGCCCCAGCATTTT
>TRBV19|-|TRBJ1-2|-
CASRSGTSAYGYTF
TGTGCCAGTAGGTCCGGGACATCTGCCTATGGCTACACCTTC
>TRBV28|TRBD1|TRBJ1-2|many
CASSLGQGRVGYTF
TGTGCCAGCAGCCTAGGACAGGGGAGGGTCGGCTACACCTTC
>TRBV19|TRBD2|TRBJ2-3|few
CASSARGADTQYF
TGTGCCAGTAGCGCCCGGGGGGCAGATACGCAGTATTTT
>TRBV7-2|-|TRBJ2-1|many
CASSLLGYNEQFF
TGTGCCAGCAGCTTACTCGGATACAATGAGCAGTTCTTC
>TRBV20-1|TRBD1|TRBJ1-2|-
CSAPDRGNYGYTF
TGCAGTGCCCCGGACAGGGGGAACTATGGCTACACCTTC
>TRBV3-1|TRBD1|TRBJ1-6|many
CASSHRGLSPLHF
TGTGCCAGCAGCCACAGGGGGCTTTCACCCCTCCACTTT
>TRBV20-1|TRBD2|TRBJ2-2|-
CSASIPVGTSGTNTGELFF
TGCAGTGCTAGCATCCCCGTGGGGACTAGCGGGACGAACACCGGGGAGCTGTTTTTT
>TRBV5-1|-|TRBJ1-1|many
CASTITGFGEAFF
TGCGCCAGCACAATCACAGGTTTTGGCGAAGCTTTCTTT
>TRBV20-1|-|TRBJ1-1|few
CSARDPVMNTEALF
TGCAGTGCTAGAGATCCAGTTATGAACACTGAAGCTCTCTTT
>TRBV7-2|-|TRBJ1-6|many
CASSLDVTGRNSPLHF
TGTGCCAGCAGCTTAGATGTTACAGGGCGTAATTCACCCCTCCACTTT
>TRBV5-1|TRBD2|TRBJ2-3|many
CASSQRTSGSSTDTQYF
TGCGCCAGCAGCCAGAGGACTAGCGGGAGCTCGACAGATACGCAGTATTTT
>TRBV19|-|TRBJ2-2|-
CASSPRSTWFTGELFF
TGTGCCAGTAGTCCCCGGTCCACGTGGTTCACCGGGGAGCTGTTTTTT
>TRBV28|-|TRBJ1-1|many
CASSQRGDTVNTEAFF
TGTGCCAGCAGTCAAAGGGGGGACACCGTGAACACTGAAGCTTTCTTT
>TRBV7-2|-|TRBJ2-7|-
CASSLEGVTTSYEQYF
TGTGCCAGCAGCTTAGAGGGGGTTACGACCTCCTACGAGCAGTACTTC